This entry lists 13 T cell receptor beta chains sequenced from one sample in a study of regulatory T cells in long-lasting Graves disease. Time point defined: persistent/refractory GD, antithyroid drugs over 5 years with positive TRAb. RNA isolated from PBMCs was used to make the TCR library. Arm-PCR with iRepertoire HTBI primers amplified the CDR3 regions for these TCR beta libraries. TCRdb called the multiplex PCR reads again in MiXCR, with one record for every CDR3 protein. The data contain roughly 500,000 distinct CDR3 sequences, roughly 20% of them singletons. This specimen was peripheral blood mononuclear cells (PBMCs), taken when the disease was refractory, from a patient treated with antithyroid drugs. Receptor source: a female donor with Graves disease.

There are many counts of this clonotype. The rearrangement joins TRBV3-1 to TRBJ1-5; D remains unclear. Germline lookup yields CDR1 LGHDT and CDR2 YNNKEL (reference sequence). V gave up 0 bases and J gave up 2 bases, with 11 bases separating them. CDR3 length: 16 residues. This chain's CDR3 is CASSQDGSGGNQPQHF. The CDR3, as DNA: TGTGCCAGCAGCCAAGACGGGAGCGGGGGCAATCAGCCCCAGCATTTT.

This clonotype was picked up many times. The V call is TRBV5-1, the J call TRBJ1-2; 9 positions agree with TRBD1. V shed 4 bases, J shed 6 bases, and the junction held 10 bases outside the gene matches. The CDR3 is 15 amino acids. CDR1 SGHRS and CDR2 YFSETQ come from the germline V gene. CDR3 sequence (DNA): TGCGCCAGCAGCGCCACAGGGGGCACCAGCGATGGCTACACCTTC. As protein: CASSATGGTSDGYTF.

CDR3 residues: CASSAPGTSGVEQYF. The CDR3 nucleotides are TGTGCCAGCAGCGCCCCCGGGACGAGTGGCGTCGAGCAGTACTTC. This sequence joins TRBV5-5 and TRBJ2-7, with D possibly called TRBD1 or TRBD2 (5 bases each). The CDR3 runs 15 residues. V was pared by 4 bases and J by 6 bases, with 20 bases between. Germline V lookup: CDR1 SGHKS, CDR2 YYEKEE (reference sequence).

The table lists this clonotype with many counts. This rearrangement joins TRBV27 to TRBJ2-2; perhaps TRBD2 as D (6 bases). Germline CDR1 MNHEY, CDR2 SMNVEV (reference sequence). Trimming pared 2 bases from V and 2 bases from J, leaving 9 bases between. The CDR3 loop spans 15 amino acids. DNA of the CDR3: TGTGCCAGCAGTTTAACTAGCTTTAACACCGGGGAGCTGTTTTTT. It translates to CASSLTSFNTGELFF.

Points on this clonotype: This clone may be a read error of a much larger clone one base away. The V call is TRBV27, the J call TRBJ1-5; D unresolved. The CDR3 is 14 residues long. Trimming took 2 bases from V and 9 from J, leaving 14 bases between them. From germline, CDR1 is MNHEY and CDR2 SMNVEV (reference sequence). CDR3 DNA: TGTGCCAGCAGTTTAAGTCTGGATAACCGGCCCCAGCATTTT. Translation: CASSLSLDNRPQHF.

This clonotype was picked up a small number of times. A single base separates this from a much larger clone, so it may be a read error. The chain joins TRBV28 to TRBJ2-5; D unclear. CDR3 length: 13 residues. In germline, CDR1 is MDHEN, CDR2 SYDVKM. CDR3 nucleotides: TGTGCCAGCGCCCCTGGATCGCAAGAGACCCAGTGCTTC. Translation: CASAPGSQETQCF.

The rearrangement links TRBV5-1 to TRBJ1-6; 7 positions agree with TRBD1. V lost 4 bases, J lost 8 bases, and 3 bases stayed unmatched. Germline V CDR1 and CDR2: SGHRS, YFSETQ. CDR3 length: 13 residues. The CDR3 DNA follows: TGCGCCAGCAGCCGCGACAGGGATTCACCCCTCCACTTT. Protein: CASSRDRDSPLHF.

This clonotype was recorded at least ten times. The chain recombines TRBV6-5 with TRBJ1-1; TRBD1 aligns across 10 bases. The germline gives CDR1 MNHEY, CDR2 SVGAGI. CDR3 length equals 16 residues. J lost 5 bases, V lost 1 base, and 7 bases had no gene match. The CDR3 loop reads CASSYFTGTGDTEAFF. CDR3 nucleotides: TGTGCCAGCAGTTACTTTACCGGGACAGGGGATACTGAAGCTTTCTTT.

Regarding this clonotype: Sequence at one end of the junction differs from germline and may be a read error. The chain is built from TRBV7-7 and TRBJ1-1, with D uncertain. This CDR3 region has 13 residues. In germline, CDR1 is SSHAT, CDR2 FNYEAQ (reference sequence). The CDR3 loop reads CASSFKPGGEAFF. DNA for the CDR3: TGTGCTAGCAGCTTTAAACCCGGAGGCGAAGCTTTCTTT.

This clonotype was detected many times. This chain links TRBV7-2 with TRBJ2-7; 7 bases are a match to TRBD2. The J segment lost 5 bases and the V segment lost 2 bases, leaving 3 bases of the junction unmatched. The CDR3 consists of 13 residues. Germline values: CDR1 SGHTA, CDR2 FQGNSA. The CDR3 reads CASSLRAGDEQYF. DNA for the CDR3: TGTGCCAGCAGCTTAAGGGCGGGGGACGAGCAGTACTTC.

Remarks on this clonotype: At one of its ends the junction is not consistent with the germline gene, which may arise from a read error. This sequence joins TRBV5-1 and TRBJ1-4; possible D gene TRBD1, 5 bases. This CDR3 contains 17 residues. CDR1 and CDR2 (germline): SGHRS, YFSETQ. Here the CDR3 DNA reads TGCGCCAGCAGCATCGGCCCACTGGACATTACTAAAGAAAAACTGTTTTTT. This gives the protein CASSIGPLDITKEKLFF.

This clonotype was observed many times. This sequence joins TRBV27 and TRBJ1-5; D call uncertain. Deletions cut 3 bases from V and 4 bases from J, with 10 bases between. This CDR3 is 14 amino acids long. Germline lookup yields CDR1 MNHEY and CDR2 SMNVEV (reference sequence). The CDR3 sequence: CASSFRGLNQPQHF. CDR3 DNA sequence: TGTGCCAGCAGTTTTAGAGGTCTAAATCAGCCCCAGCATTTT.

The V gene is TRBV6-5, the J gene TRBJ2-5, with TRBD2 as a possible D gene (5 bases). The V gene's germline CDR1 is MNHEY and CDR2 SVGAGI. CDR3 length equals 15 residues. V shed 3 bases and J shed 2 bases, with 13 bases lying between them. Here the CDR3 DNA reads TGTGCCAGCAGTTATGGTGTCGGGATACAAGAGACCCAGTACTTC. It is translated as CASSYGVGIQETQYF.